This T cell receptor (beta chain) was observed in a study of cytomegalovirus exposure and HLA in healthy donors. Overall study context: The platform used for the 120 validation repertoires matched that of the roughly 670 first-cohort repertoires, a later analysis reported.

Whole-study findings and limits: The TCR clusters that emerged in the first cohort tended, a later analysis found, to co-occur in the roughly 110 validation repertoires. There were some public TCRs occurring in many donors, but most TCR sequences were rare.

The length of the CDR3 is 16 residues. V lost 8 bases to trimming and J lost 9 bases, with 23 bases between them. Germline V gives CDR1 MDHEN, CDR2 SYDVKM. Generated by immunoSEQ multiplex PCR, the TCRdb table keeps only in-frame clones and is missing some. The table shows around 63,000 clones, with 90% to 97% occurring only once. About this clone itself: As yet, its antigen is unknown.

The source of this sequence is a woman between 18 and 29 years old in good health and CMV-seronegative. The V and J genes are TRBV28 and TRBJ1-6; no firm D call. Sequencing used PBMCs. The CDR3 loop reads CASPPSAELPVSPLHF. In DNA, the CDR3 is TGTGCCAGCCCCCCGTCCGCGGAGTTACCAGTTTCACCCCTCCACTTT.